The 2 T cell receptor beta chains reported below all come from one sample, sequenced in a study of blood T cell repertoires in COVID-19. Some clones are missing from TCRdb's copy, which holds only in-frame ones; the method was immunoSEQ multiplex PCR. This table holds over 200,000 clones, around 80% found once. Sequencing was done on a sample of peripheral blood. The origin of the receptors is a human donor in a cohort sampled during active COVID-19.

The chain recombines TRBV18 with TRBJ2-2, with D maybe TRBD2 (5 bases). Per germline, CDR1 KGHSH and CDR2 LQKENI. Trimming left V 7 bases short and J 6 bases short, with 15 bases between. The CDR3 length is 14 residues. CDR3: CASFGLRGSGELFF. In DNA form, the CDR3 reads TGTGCCAGCTTTGGGCTTCGAGGGTCCGGGGAGCTGTTTTTT.

The chain carries TRBV5-8 and TRBJ1-5; TRBD1 is a possible D gene (6 bases). Looked up from germline, CDR1 is SGHTS and CDR2 is YDEGEE. Trimming shortened V by 2 bases and J by 2 bases, and 14 bases separated the two germline ends. The CDR3 has 16 residues. The CDR3 nucleotides read TGTGCCAGCAGCTTATCCAGGGGAGTGGGCAATCAGCCCCAGCATTTT. As protein: CASSLSRGVGNQPQHF.